Given below is one TCR beta chain in context. This entry belongs to a study of early T cells in non-severe SARS-CoV-2 infection. Study background: Alpha and beta chains were unpaired, from unsorted whole-blood bulk RNA.

TCRdb called the 5' RACE reads again in MiXCR, with one record for every CDR3 protein. The data contain fewer than 70,000 distinct CDR3 sequences, over 3.5% of them singletons. The specimen was whole blood, collected at baseline. This TCR was recovered from an adult who was a healthcare worker with PCR-confirmed SARS-CoV-2 infection or an uninfected control (not recorded which). The donor label of this sample is uncertain.

CDR3 in amino acids: CASRYRETQYF. The DNA for the CDR3 is TGTGCCAGCAGGTACAGAGAGACCCAGTACTTC. The gene calls are TRBV11-2 and TRBJ2-5, with unresolved D. Trimming stripped 6 bases from V and 4 bases from J, with 6 bases between. Germline values: CDR1 SGHAT, CDR2 FQNNGV. CDR3 length equals 11 residues.